A single sample is the source of the 23 T cell receptor beta chains below, sequenced in a study of T cell responses to AZD1222 COVID-19 vaccine. This table comes from immunoSEQ multiplex PCR, and its TCRdb copy is limited to in-frame clones, with some not included. The table has around 160,000 clones, around 94% seen once. Here the sequenced sample was peripheral blood, taken on day 0 of AZD1222 vaccination. The source is an adult in good health.

DNA for the CDR3: TGTGCCAGCGCCTCGACAGTCACCTACGAGCAGTACTTC. Its protein product is CASASTVTYEQYF. The genes are TRBV27 and TRBJ2-7; D might be TRBD1 (5 bases). Germline-derived CDR1 and CDR2 are MNHEY and SMNVEV (reference sequence). V was clipped by 8 bases and J by 2 bases, with 13 bases between them. CDR3 length equals 13 residues.

As DNA, the CDR3 is TGTGCCAGCAGTTCCCAGGGGGCCTACGCTGGCTACACCTTC. Amino acid sequence: CASSSQGAYAGYTF. The gene calls are TRBV27 and TRBJ1-2; 8 bases are a match to TRBD1. Unmatched junction bases numbered 8, after V lost 4 bases and J lost 7 bases. CDR3 size: 14 residues. Germline V gene lookup returns CDR1 MNHEY and CDR2 SMNVEV (reference sequence).

The V call is TRBV7-6, the J call TRBJ2-5, with TRBD2 identical over 14 bases. CDR1 and CDR2 (germline): SGHVS, FNYEAQ. The V and J ends lost 5 bases and 5 bases, in that order; junction bases with no gene match: 10. CDR3 length: 17 amino acids. CDR3 region: CASSLGLAGGPGETQYF. The CDR3, as DNA: TGTGCCAGCAGCCTCGGACTAGCGGGAGGCCCGGGGGAGACCCAGTACTTC.

The chain employs TRBV27 and TRBJ1-2; a possible D gene is TRBD1 (6 bases). Trimming stripped 5 bases from V and 8 bases from J, with 12 bases between. From germline, CDR1 is MNHEY and CDR2 SMNVEV (reference sequence). The CDR3 loop spans 12 amino acids. CDR3 protein: CASSERGTGYTF. The CDR3 DNA is TGTGCCAGCAGTGAAAGGGGGACGGGCTACACCTTC.

The CDR3 sequence is CACGFHYGYTF. The CDR3 nucleotides read TGTGCCTGTGGGTTTCACTATGGCTACACCTTC. This sequence joins TRBV30 and TRBJ1-2, with unresolved D. V was shortened by 6 bases and J by 3 bases, with 8 bases between the two germline ends. Germline CDR1 is GTSNPN and CDR2 is SVGIG (reference sequence). There are 11 residues in the CDR3. The complete variable domain, with remaining parts taken from reference TRBV30 and TRBJ1-2, reads SQTIHQWPATLVQPVGSPLSLECTVEGTSNPNLYWYRQAAGRGLQLLFYSVGIGQISSEVPQNLSASRPQDRQFILSSKKLLLSDSGFYLCACGFHYGYTFGSGTRLTVV.

The rearrangement joins TRBV19 to TRBJ1-5; D uncertain. CDR3 length: 14 residues. Germline values: CDR1 LNHDA, CDR2 SQIVND (reference sequence). Trimming took 3 bases from V and 3 from J, leaving 9 bases between them. The CDR3 loop is CASSIPGLNQPQHF. The DNA of the CDR3 is TGTGCCAGTAGTATCCCTGGGCTCAATCAGCCCCAGCATTTT.

This chain joins TRBV6-5 and TRBJ1-1, with 7 bases aligning to TRBD1. Germline CDR1 is MNHEY and CDR2 is SVGAGI. The CDR3 has 14 amino acids. Trimming at V came to 7 bases and at J to 6 bases, leaving 11 bases not matched to a gene. The CDR3 here is CASTSPGGEAEAFF. CDR3 DNA sequence: TGTGCCAGCACTTCTCCAGGGGGTGAGGCTGAAGCTTTCTTT.

The V call is TRBV18, the J call TRBJ2-7; D perhaps matches TRBD2 (6 bases). The V end lost 5 bases, the J end lost 1 base, and 15 bases lay between the germline ends. This CDR3 comprises 15 residues. Per the germline V gene, CDR1 is KGHSH and CDR2 is LQKENI. In nucleotides, the CDR3 is TGTGCCAGCTCAGACCTACGGGACTTATCCTACGAGCAGTACTTC. Encoded protein: CASSDLRDLSYEQYF.

The rearrangement links TRBV15 to TRBJ1-2, with unresolved D. Deletions cut 3 bases from V and 1 base from J, with 9 bases between. The CDR3 contains 14 residues. Looked up from germline, CDR1 is LNHNV and CDR2 is YYDKDF (reference sequence). The CDR3 nucleotides are TGTGCCACCAGCAGGGTTACAGTTAACTATGGCTACACCTTC. It specifies CATSRVTVNYGYTF.

The chain recombines TRBV28 with TRBJ1-2; D is uncertain. Trimming left V 3 bases short and J 0 bases short, with 8 bases between. In germline, CDR1 is MDHEN, CDR2 SYDVKM. This CDR3 is built from 14 residues. The CDR3 is CASSFAATNYGYTF. CDR3 nucleotide sequence: TGTGCCAGCAGTTTCGCAGCTACTAACTATGGCTACACCTTC.

The V and J genes are TRBV4-1 and TRBJ2-7; 9 bases line up with TRBD2. Germline CDR1 reads MGHRA; CDR2 reads YSYEKL. CDR3 size: 13 residues. V lost 5 bases, J lost 4 bases, and 3 bases stayed unmatched. The CDR3 DNA sequence: TGCGCCAGCAGCATTAGCGGGAGTTACGAGCAGTACTTC. As protein: CASSISGSYEQYF.

V is TRBV3-1 (or the pseudogene TRBV3-2) and J is TRBJ2-7, with 8 bases identical to TRBD1. Trimming removed 1 base from V and 3 bases from J; junction bases left unmatched: 8. This CDR3 spans 16 amino acids. Germline CDR1 reads LGHDT; CDR2 reads YNNKEL (reference sequence). CDR3 loop: CASSQGRDRGGYEQYF. The CDR3 nucleotides read TGTGCCAGCAGCCAAGGGAGAGACAGGGGTGGCTACGAGCAGTACTTC.

The chain links TRBV9 to TRBJ2-3; 13 bases line up with TRBD2. CDR1 and CDR2 from the germline V gene are SGDLS and YYNGEE. The length of the CDR3 is 23 residues. V was clipped by 3 bases and J by 0 bases; unmatched bases: 22. The chain's CDR3 is CASSAYVTSGRAADRQSTDTQYF. The CDR3 DNA reads as TGTGCCAGCAGCGCGTACGTAACTAGCGGGAGGGCCGCGGACCGACAAAGCACAGATACGCAGTATTTT.

The CDR3 loop is CASSHRVGNEQFF. CDR3 nucleotides: TGCGCCAGCAGCCACAGGGTGGGCAATGAGCAGTTCTTC. V usage is TRBV4-1 and J usage is TRBJ2-1; the D gene is possibly TRBD1 (5 bases). Germline CDR1 and CDR2: MGHRA and YSYEKL. V was trimmed by 3 bases and J by 6 bases, leaving 9 bases between them. The CDR3 runs to 13 residues.

The V call is TRBV6-6, the J call TRBJ1-1; tentatively, D is TRBD1 (6 bases). Trimming took off 7 bases at V and 1 base at J, with 13 bases between the two ends. This CDR3 has 14 residues. Germline V CDR1 and CDR2: MNHNY, SVGAGI (reference sequence). The CDR3: CASKKGDTNTEAFF. The CDR3, as DNA: TGTGCCAGCAAGAAGGGGGACACGAACACTGAAGCTTTCTTT.

V gene TRBV7-9 combines with J gene TRBJ1-6, with no clear D. There are 16 residues in the CDR3. Between the trimmed V and J ends, which lost 0 bases and 4 bases, there was a span of 10 bases. CDR1 and CDR2 (germline): SEHNR, FQNEAQ (reference sequence). CDR3 protein: CASSLATALYNSPLHF. CDR3 coding DNA: TGTGCCAGCAGCTTAGCGACGGCCCTATATAATTCACCCCTCCACTTT.

The chain recombines TRBV28 with TRBJ2-7, with D possibly matching TRBD1 (6 bases). V lost 6 bases, J lost 6 bases, and 21 bases lay in between. Germline lookup yields CDR1 MDHEN and CDR2 SYDVKM. The CDR3 length is 15 residues. The CDR3 spells CASSSGTIRGIEQYF. In DNA form, the CDR3 reads TGTGCCAGCAGCTCAGGGACAATCAGAGGGATCGAGCAGTACTTC.

The chain recombines TRBV11-2 with TRBJ1-3; 12 nucleotides match TRBD1. This CDR3 has 17 residues. V shed 4 bases and J 2 bases; nucleotides not matched to a gene: 6. The V gene's germline CDR1 is SGHAT and CDR2 FQNNGV. CDR3 protein: CASSWGTGGFAGNTIYF. The CDR3 DNA sequence: TGTGCCAGCAGCTGGGGGACAGGGGGCTTTGCTGGAAACACCATATATTTT. The full variable domain, its missing parts supplied by reference TRBV11-2 and TRBJ1-3, is EAGVAQSPRYKIIEKRQSVAFWCNPISGHATLYWYQQILGQGPKLLIQFQNNGVVDDSQLPKDRFSAERLKGVDSTLKIQPAKLEDSAVYLCASSWGTGGFAGNTIYFGEGSWLTVV.

This rearrangement joins TRBV2 to TRBJ1-1; D is possibly TRBD1 (5 bases). The CDR3 loop spans 13 amino acids. V dropped 8 bases and J dropped 4 bases, with 14 bases sitting between them. Germline V gene lookup returns CDR1 SNHLY and CDR2 FYNNEI. In DNA form, the CDR3 reads TGTGCCAGCGGGGGAGAGGGTTTCACTGAAGCTTTCTTT. It yields the protein CASGGEGFTEAFF.

Turning to this clone: Other nucleotide sequences from this sample produce the same CDR3. This rearrangement joins TRBV14 to TRBJ1-2, with no clear D. Per the germline V gene, CDR1 is SGHDN and CDR2 is FVKESK. This CDR3 has 11 residues. The V and J ends lost 1 base and 5 bases respectively, with 2 bases between them. The chain's CDR3 is CASSQGYGYTF. CDR3 DNA: TGTGCCAGCAGCCAAGGATATGGCTACACCTTC.

The CDR3 DNA reads TGTGCCAGCAGTGTACAACGACCGATATATGGCTACACCTTC. Protein sequence: CASSVQRPIYGYTF. V is TRBV27 and J is TRBJ1-2; D ambiguous. The V end lost 5 bases, the J end lost 5 bases, and 15 bases lay between the germline ends. The germline V gene has CDR1 MNHEY and CDR2 SMNVEV (reference sequence). This CDR3 spans 14 amino acids.

J is TRBJ1-5 and V is TRBV15; D uncertain. The CDR3 runs 14 residues. In germline, CDR1 is LNHNV, CDR2 YYDKDF (reference sequence). Between the trimmed V and J ends, which lost 0 bases and 6 bases, there was a span of 9 bases. As DNA, the CDR3 is TGTGCCACCAGCAGAGAGGCGGGCGCTCAGCCCCAGCATTTT. Amino acids: CATSREAGAQPQHF.

The chain employs TRBV19 and TRBJ1-1; 7 nucleotides agree with TRBD1. The CDR3 contains 17 residues. V lost 9 bases, J lost 3 bases, and 19 bases stayed unmatched. Germline-derived CDR1 and CDR2 are LNHDA and SQIVND (reference sequence). CDR3 in amino acids: CASRSLDRAAQDTEAFF. CDR3 nucleotides: TGTGCCAGCCGCTCCCTTGACAGGGCCGCCCAGGACACTGAAGCTTTCTTT.